This TCR beta chain was observed in a study of blood T cells in healthy people across ages (dated by TCRdb to the mid-2010s). Regarding the research as a whole: In model experiments, template switching captured about one uniquely barcoded TCR beta cDNA molecule for every two T cells. To avoid experimental bias, donors of different ages were distributed randomly across sequencing lanes. The donors were divided into four age groups: young (average approximately 17 years), middle-aged (over 35), aged (62) and long-lived (82). Using the same blood draw, the study looked at two additional independent replicas of 1 million unique cDNA reads for two donors, one aged 18 to 30 and the other aged 80 or older. The study measured age-related changes in TCR beta repertoire diversity using deep sequencing normalized with unique cDNA molecular identifiers.

The donors were roughly 40 Caucasian individuals from Russia, aged 6 to 90 years, who were systemically healthy. Around 9.9 milliliters of peripheral blood were collected from each donor into EDTA-treated Vacutainer tubes. Ficoll-Paque density-gradient centrifugation was used to isolate PBMCs, with at least 6 million obtained per sample. Total RNA, at least 6 micrograms per sample, was extracted from PBMCs with Trizol reagent. For every donor, flow cytometry on a PBMC aliquot measured the percentage of naive CD45RAhigh/CD27high T cells. With respect to this clonotype: What this receptor recognizes is not known. Base quality data are lacking; no much larger clone is found one base away.

The study at large found these results: Estimates of total diversity based on one million sequenced T cells were regarded as lower bounds and as underestimates. A strong correlation was found between observed TCR beta diversity and the percentage of naive T cells measured by flow cytometry. Since profiling was done on bulk unsorted PBMCs, naive and antigen-experienced compartments could not be conclusively compared. Because the CMV infection status of the donors was unknown, age-related changes in expanded clonotypes may potentially have been confounded. Observed TCR beta diversity per million T cells fell roughly linearly with age, and a significant reduction was already apparent by age around 39. Compared with the aged group, the long-lived group had more naive CD4+ T cells, fewer expanded clones and increased TCR diversity, a pattern suggesting age selection.

The library was generated by 5' RACE. The instrument given in TCRdb is Illumina HiSeq 2500. The second PCR ran for about 7 to 11 cycles and used a J-beta primer mix along with a sample-barcoded 5' primer. Each TCR beta cDNA molecule received a unique molecular identifier from a template-switch 5' adaptor carrying 12 random nucleotides. At least 2.5 million CDR3-containing paired-end reads were obtained from each sample. The Mint cDNA synthesis kit, primed by a TRBC-specific oligonucleotide, was used to synthesize first-strand cDNA from all RNA. Following uracil-DNA glycosylase treatment, a first 18-cycle PCR with universal primers M1SS and BC2_uni_R was performed on all cDNA. In the authors' own workflow: For normalization, 1 million high-quality reads were randomly selected from each sample, with every read carrying a distinct molecular identifier. Reads sharing molecular identifiers were discarded rather than binned into consensus sequences. MiTCR, with a Q25 quality threshold and the strictest error-elimination algorithm, was used for CDR3 identification, clonotype clustering and error correction. Lower-bound total TCR beta diversity was estimated with a nonparametric unseen species model using Euler transformation. In TCRdb, the public reads were trimmed at Q25 with fastp and aligned with MiXCR, with productive beta chains retained. CDR3 protein sequences are deduplicated, and each keeps its most common genes and DNA. The V and J calls were not made by the authors but by TCRdb's processing. Within this sample are about 1.4 million distinct CDR3 sequences, with approximately 59% of them counted one time only. Approximately 7% of the sample rests with the top ten.

The sequence was obtained from a man younger than 35 in good health. Sequenced sample: blood.

The CDR3 region: CASTQAPSNTEAFF. The DNA is TGTGCCAGCACCCAGGCCCCCAGTAACACTGAAGCTTTCTTT. The rearranged segments are TRBV5-6 and TRBJ1-1; the D gene cannot be named for sure. The cysteine opens and the phenylalanine closes a CDR3 of 14 amino acids. The CDR3 DNA has 42 bases and is translated from base 1. CDR1 and CDR2 are drawn from the germline V gene: SGHDT, YYEEEE. V loses 6 bases of germline sequence and J loses 2 bases, and the interval between the two ends is 14 bases.